This is a list of T cell receptor beta chains from one sample in a study of beta chain features in type 1 diabetes. Only in-frame clones appear in the TCRdb table, and some are missing; sequencing was by immunoSEQ multiplex PCR. The table lists 250,000 or so clones, over 11% of them singletons, with roughly 0.019% in the top ten. The sample comprised naive CD4+ T cells from blood. All receptors come from a man aged 25 to 40 with type 1 diabetes. Each CDR3 is given with its conserved first and last residue. A D gene is named only where the DNA matches it firmly. Not all rows give a size; the values are once, few, many and, for expanded clones, a class.

TRBD2	TRBV4-2	TRBJ2-7	NA	TGTGCCAGCAGCCGCATGACTAGCGGGGGAAACAACTACGAGCAGTACTTC	CASSRMTSGGNNYEQYF
NA	TRBV18	TRBJ2-1	NA	TGTGCCAGCTCACCAATTTCCAGTTACAATGAGCAGTTCTTC	CASSPISSYNEQFF
NA	TRBV6-6	TRBJ1-5	few	TGTGCCAGCAGTCCCTCGGGGTATCAGCCCCAGCATTTT	CASSPSGYQPQHF
TRBD1	TRBV19	TRBJ2-5	few	TGTGCCAGCCAGGACAGGGCACAAGAGACCCAGTACTTC	CASQDRAQETQYF
NA	TRBV28	TRBJ1-2	NA	TGTGCCAGCAGTTTGTCCGGTCAATATGGCTACACCTTC	CASSLSGQYGYTF
NA	TRBV11-3	TRBJ1-1	few	TGTGCCAGCAGCTTAGACGGGGTGAACACTGAAGCTTTCTTT	CASSLDGVNTEAFF
NA	TRBV7-9	TRBJ2-3	few	TGTGCCAGCAGTTCTCAGGCCAATACGCAGTATTTT	CASSSQANTQYF
TRBD1	TRBV4-1	TRBJ2-2	few	TGCGCCAGCAGCCAACGCGATGGGACAGCCACCGGGGAGCTGTTTTTT	CASSQRDGTATGELFF
TRBD2	TRBV7-6	TRBJ2-1	NA	TGTGCCAGCAGCTTAGCCTTAGCGGGTTACAATGAGCAGTTCTTC	CASSLALAGYNEQFF
TRBD2	TRBV9	TRBJ2-5	few	TGTGCCAGCAGCGTTCCGGGACTAGCGGGGGGGTTGGAGACCCAGTACTTC	CASSVPGLAGGLETQYF
NA	TRBV29-1	TRBJ2-5	few	TGCAGCGTTGAAGATCAGGGGGGAGGCTCTCAAGAGACCCAGTACTTC	CSVEDQGGGSQETQYF
NA	TRBV11-2	TRBJ2-7	few	TGTGCCAGCAGCTTAGGTGTCCAGATCGAGCAGTACTTC	CASSLGVQIEQYF
TRBD1	TRBV9	TRBJ2-7	few	TGTGCCAGCAGCGCTTCCGGGACAGGGGTCTACGAGCAGTACTTC	CASSASGTGVYEQYF
NA	TRBV4-1	TRBJ1-2	NA	TGCGCCAGCAGCCAAGTGGGGCGGTCGCCGGGCATGATGGGCTACACCTTC	CASSQVGRSPGMMGYTF
TRBD1	TRBV28	TRBJ1-2	few	TGTGCCAGCAGTGACAGGGACGGCTACACCTTC	CASSDRDGYTF
NA	TRBV11-2	TRBJ2-3	NA	TGTGCCAGCAGCTTAGATCTCCCCTTTCGCGGGGATACGCAGTATTTT	CASSLDLPFRGDTQYF
TRBD1	TRBV2	TRBJ2-1	NA	TGTGCCAGCAGGTGGACAGGGGCCTCAAATGAGCAGTTCTTC	CASRWTGASNEQFF
NA	TRBV5-6	TRBJ1-2	NA	TGTGCCAGCAGCTTGGTGCAGGGTGGAGGCTACACCTTC	CASSLVQGGGYTF
NA	TRBV4-1	TRBJ1-5	many	TGCGCCAGCAGCCAAACGGTGGTGGAGCCCCAGCATTTT	CASSQTVVEPQHF
NA	TRBV6-6	TRBJ2-7	few	TGTGCCAGCAGTCGGGCCTACGAGCAGTACTTC	CASSRAYEQYF
TRBD1	TRBV5-1	TRBJ2-7	few	TGCGCCAGCAGCATAGGACAGGGGAGCTCCTACGAGCAGTACTTC	CASSIGQGSSYEQYF
NA	TRBV5-1	TRBJ2-7	NA	TGCGCCAGCAGTCTGCAGACAGGTACCTACGAGCAGTACTTC	CASSLQTGTYEQYF
NA	TRBV2	TRBJ1-1	few	TGTGCCAGCAGTGAACAGGCACCGAACACTGAAGCTTTCTTT	CASSEQAPNTEAFF